Each of the 9 T cell receptor beta chains below was sequenced from the same sample in a study of cytomegalovirus exposure and HLA in healthy donors. The PCR contained 60 Vbeta and 13 Jbeta primers. The data were produced by immunoSEQ multiplex PCR, yet TCRdb's version contains in-frame clones alone and is incomplete. The sample lists some 160,000 clones, over 75% occurring once. Material: PBMCs. Receptors were obtained from a male donor in good health and CMV-seronegative.

This clone came up a few times. The chain uses TRBV10-3 and TRBJ1-6; 9 nucleotides agree with TRBD1. V lost 2 bases, J lost 7 bases, and 6 bases stayed unmatched. The CDR3 is 16 residues long. The germline CDR1 and CDR2 sequences are ENHRY and SYGVKD. CDR3 in amino acids: CAISERGTGLNSPLHF. The CDR3, as DNA: TGTGCCATCAGTGAGCGTGGGACAGGGCTGAATTCACCCCTCCACTTT.

The gene calls are TRBV7-8 and TRBJ2-5, with a tentative D call TRBD2 (7 bases). Germline V CDR1 and CDR2: SGHVS, FQNEAQ. Trimming removed 5 bases at V and 4 bases at J, with 17 bases between. This CDR3 has 15 residues. This CDR3 is CASSTPTGGRETQYF. CDR3 DNA sequence: TGTGCCAGCAGCACCCCCACCGGGGGGCGAGAGACCCAGTACTTC.

This clone appeared once. The V gene is TRBV7-2, the J gene TRBJ1-3; D possibly corresponds to TRBD1 (6 bases). This CDR3 spans 15 amino acids. The germline V gene has CDR1 SGHTA and CDR2 FQGNSA. Trimming stripped 6 bases from V and 1 base from J, with 13 bases between. This CDR3 reads CASSSRGGSGNTIYF. In nucleotides, the CDR3 is TGTGCCAGCAGTTCTAGGGGGGGATCTGGAAACACCATATATTTT.

The chain joins TRBV2 to TRBJ1-5, with D possibly matching TRBD1 (5 bases). Germline V gene sequence: CDR1 SNHLY, CDR2 FYNNEI. The CDR3 length is 14 residues. V was pared by 5 bases and J by 3 bases, with 11 bases between. In DNA form, the CDR3 reads TGTGCCAGCAGTAAAAGGGGTACCAATCAGCCCCAGCATTTT. Its protein product is CASSKRGTNQPQHF.

The V and J genes are TRBV25-1 and TRBJ2-7, with TRBD1 matching over 8 bases. This CDR3 is built from 16 residues. Germline V gene lookup returns CDR1 MGHDK and CDR2 SYGVNS. The V segment lost 5 bases and the J segment 4 bases; nucleotides outside the gene matches: 13. In nucleotides, the CDR3 is TGTGCCAGCAGTAAGATTAGGACAGGGTCGAGGTACGAGCAGTACTTC. Translating gives CASSKIRTGSRYEQYF.

This clone came up a few times. The rearrangement links TRBV7-2 to TRBJ1-2; 7 bases match TRBD1. After removal of 5 bases from V and 4 bases from J, the junction contained 7 bases not matched to a gene. Germline CDR1 SGHTA, CDR2 FQGNSA. This CDR3 has 14 amino acids. The CDR3 protein is CASSPGGQSYGYTF. CDR3 coding DNA: TGTGCCAGCAGCCCAGGGGGACAGTCCTATGGCTACACCTTC. Looking up the rest from reference TRBV7-2 and TRBJ1-2 gives the full variable domain: GAGVSQSPSNKVTEKGKDVELRCDPISGHTALYWYRQSLGQGLEFLIYFQGNSAPDKSGLPSDRFSAERTGGSVSTLTIQRTQQEDSAVYLCASSPGGQSYGYTFGSGTRLTVV.

This CDR3 reads CASSWGQGNYGYTF. CDR3 bases: TGTGCCAGCAGCTGGGGACAGGGAAACTATGGCTACACCTTC. The genes are TRBV13 and TRBJ1-2; TRBD1 agrees at 9 bases. The germline CDR1 and CDR2 sequences are PRHDT and FYEKMQ (reference sequence). Germline trimming cut 4 bases from V and 2 bases from J; bases unmatched to any gene: 2. The CDR3 length is 14 residues.

This clone has just a few counts. This chain links TRBV6-1 with TRBJ2-7, with a possible D match to TRBD1 (6 bases). The V end lost 6 bases, the J end lost 3 bases, and 12 bases lay between the germline ends. The CDR3 extends over 13 amino acids. Germline CDR1 is MNHNS and CDR2 is SASEGT. DNA of the CDR3: TGTGCCAGCAGATTACAGGGAAACTACGAGCAGTACTTC. It encodes CASRLQGNYEQYF.

This clone was seen a few times. The chain is built from TRBV5-1 and TRBJ2-3; possibly TRBD1 for D (6 bases). The CDR3 is 15 residues long. V gave up 5 bases and J gave up 0 bases, with 13 bases separating them. From germline, CDR1 is SGHRS and CDR2 YFSETQ. The DNA of the CDR3 is TGCGCCAGCAGGAATGACAGGCTTAGCACAGATACGCAGTATTTT. It yields the protein CASRNDRLSTDTQYF.